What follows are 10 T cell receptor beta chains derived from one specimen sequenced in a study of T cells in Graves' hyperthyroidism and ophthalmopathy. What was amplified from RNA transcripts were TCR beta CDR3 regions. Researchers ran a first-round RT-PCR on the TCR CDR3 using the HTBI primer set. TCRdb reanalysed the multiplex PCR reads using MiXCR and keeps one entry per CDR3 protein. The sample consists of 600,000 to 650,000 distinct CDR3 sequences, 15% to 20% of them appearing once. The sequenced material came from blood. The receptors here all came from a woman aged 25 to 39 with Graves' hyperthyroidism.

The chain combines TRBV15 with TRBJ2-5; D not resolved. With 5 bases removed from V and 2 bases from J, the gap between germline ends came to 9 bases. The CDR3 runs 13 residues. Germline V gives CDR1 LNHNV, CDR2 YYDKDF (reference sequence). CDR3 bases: TGTGCCACCAGCCCACCGCAACAAGAGACCCAGTACTTC. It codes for CATSPPQQETQYF. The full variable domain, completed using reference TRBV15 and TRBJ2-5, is DAMVIQNPRYQVTQFGKPVTLSCSQTLNHNVMYWYQQKSSQAPKLLFHYYDKDFNNEADTPDNFQSRRPNTSFCFLDIRSPGLGDTAMYLCATSPPQQETQYFGPGTRLLVL.

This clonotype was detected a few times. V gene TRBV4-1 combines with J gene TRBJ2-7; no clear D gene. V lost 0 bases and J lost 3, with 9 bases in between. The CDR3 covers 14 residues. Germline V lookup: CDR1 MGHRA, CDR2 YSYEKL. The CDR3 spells CASSQDRALYEQYF. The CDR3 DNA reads TGCGCCAGCAGCCAAGATAGGGCCCTCTACGAGCAGTACTTC.

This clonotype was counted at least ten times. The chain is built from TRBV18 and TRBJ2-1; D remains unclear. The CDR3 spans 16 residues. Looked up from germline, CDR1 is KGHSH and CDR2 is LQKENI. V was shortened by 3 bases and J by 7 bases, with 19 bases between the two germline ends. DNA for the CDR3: TGTGCCAGCTCACCGGCTCCCAGCCGCAGCTTAAATGAGCAGTTCTTC. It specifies CASSPAPSRSLNEQFF. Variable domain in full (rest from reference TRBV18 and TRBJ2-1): NAGVMQNPRHLVRRRGQEARLRCSPMKGHSHVYWYRQLPEEGLKFMVYLQKENIIDESGMPKERFSAEFPKEGPSILRIQQVVRGDSAAYFCASSPAPSRSLNEQFFGPGTRLTVL.

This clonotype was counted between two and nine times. The CDR3 sequence: CASSSPGDITDTQYF. CDR3 bases: TGTGCCAGCAGTTCCCCGGGAGACATCACAGATACGCAGTATTTT. The rearrangement links TRBV28 to TRBJ2-3, with a tentative D call TRBD2 (6 bases). The V gene's germline CDR1 is MDHEN and CDR2 SYDVKM. Trimming removed 4 bases at V and 2 bases at J, with 13 bases between. The CDR3 consists of 15 residues.

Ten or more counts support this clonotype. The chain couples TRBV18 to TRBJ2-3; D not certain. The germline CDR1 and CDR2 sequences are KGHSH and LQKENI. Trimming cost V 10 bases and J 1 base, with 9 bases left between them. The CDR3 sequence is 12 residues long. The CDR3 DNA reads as TGTGCCACGTCACCAGGCACAGATACGCAGTATTTT. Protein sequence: CATSPGTDTQYF. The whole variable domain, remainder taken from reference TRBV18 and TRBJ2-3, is NAGVMQNPRHLVRRRGQEARLRCSPMKGHSHVYWYRQLPEEGLKFMVYLQKENIIDESGMPKERFSAEFPKEGPSILRIQQVVRGDSAAYFCATSPGTDTQYFGPGTRLTVL.

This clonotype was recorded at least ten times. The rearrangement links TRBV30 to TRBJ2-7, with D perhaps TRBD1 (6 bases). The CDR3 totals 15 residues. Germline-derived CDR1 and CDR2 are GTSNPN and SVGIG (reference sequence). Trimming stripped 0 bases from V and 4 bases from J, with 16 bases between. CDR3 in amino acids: CAWSVAAGAAYEQYF. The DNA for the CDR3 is TGTGCCTGGAGTGTAGCGGCAGGGGCTGCATACGAGCAGTACTTC.

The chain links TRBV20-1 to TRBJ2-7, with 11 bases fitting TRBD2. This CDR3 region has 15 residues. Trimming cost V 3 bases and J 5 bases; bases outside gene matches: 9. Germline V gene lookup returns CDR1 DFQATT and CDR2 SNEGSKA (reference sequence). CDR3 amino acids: CSARLRLAGKHEQYF. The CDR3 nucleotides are TGCAGTGCTAGGTTAAGACTAGCGGGAAAACACGAGCAGTACTTC.

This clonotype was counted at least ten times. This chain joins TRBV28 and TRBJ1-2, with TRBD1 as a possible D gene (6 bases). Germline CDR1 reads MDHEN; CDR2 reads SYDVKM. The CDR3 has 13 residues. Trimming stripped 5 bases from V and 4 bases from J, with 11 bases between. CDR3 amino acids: CASSGTTLYGYTF. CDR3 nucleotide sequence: TGTGCCAGCAGTGGGACAACTCTCTATGGCTACACCTTC.

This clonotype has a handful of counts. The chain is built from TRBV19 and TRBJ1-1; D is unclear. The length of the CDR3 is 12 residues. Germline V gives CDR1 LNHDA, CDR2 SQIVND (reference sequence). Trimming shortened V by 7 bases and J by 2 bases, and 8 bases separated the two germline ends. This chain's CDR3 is CASNWANTEAFF. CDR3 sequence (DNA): TGTGCCAGTAATTGGGCAAACACTGAAGCTTTCTTT.

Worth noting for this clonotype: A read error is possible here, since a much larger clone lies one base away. The CDR3 is CAWIRQETQYF. CDR3 nucleotides: TGTGCCTGGATAAGACAAGAGACCCAGTACTTC. The rearrangement uses TRBV30 and TRBJ2-5, with D hard to call. This CDR3 has 11 amino acids. CDR1 GTSNPN and CDR2 SVGIG come from the germline V gene (reference sequence). The ends were cut back, 4 bases at V and 2 bases at J, with 5 bases in the middle.